The 2 T cell receptor beta chains below all came from one sample that was sequenced in a study of shared clonotypes between healthy human individuals. Assay: immunoSEQ multiplex PCR; the TCRdb copy retains only in-frame clones and omits some. Of 400,000 to 600,000 clones listed, about four fifths are singletons. The sequenced sample was PBMCs. These receptors originate from a woman aged 40 to 50 in good health. Some clones in this sample may be carry-over from other donors' samples.

The rearrangement links TRBV18 to TRBJ1-1; 8 bases are a match to TRBD1. Germline CDR1 is KGHSH and CDR2 is LQKENI. V lost 8 bases, J lost 8 bases, and 7 bases stayed unmatched. CDR3 length: 12 amino acids. The CDR3 sequence: CASTGTGKEAFF. CDR3 in DNA: TGTGCCAGCACCGGGACAGGCAAAGAAGCTTTCTTT.

V usage is TRBV10-1 and J usage is TRBJ2-1; 10 bases map to TRBD2. The CDR3 runs to 16 residues. V shed 4 bases and J 7 bases; nucleotides not matched to a gene: 10. Germline loops: CDR1 WNHNN, CDR2 SYGVQD (reference sequence). The CDR3 DNA is TGCGCCAGCAGTGTGAGCGGGAGGGCGCCGGGAAATGAGCAGTTCTTC. Translating it yields CASSVSGRAPGNEQFF.